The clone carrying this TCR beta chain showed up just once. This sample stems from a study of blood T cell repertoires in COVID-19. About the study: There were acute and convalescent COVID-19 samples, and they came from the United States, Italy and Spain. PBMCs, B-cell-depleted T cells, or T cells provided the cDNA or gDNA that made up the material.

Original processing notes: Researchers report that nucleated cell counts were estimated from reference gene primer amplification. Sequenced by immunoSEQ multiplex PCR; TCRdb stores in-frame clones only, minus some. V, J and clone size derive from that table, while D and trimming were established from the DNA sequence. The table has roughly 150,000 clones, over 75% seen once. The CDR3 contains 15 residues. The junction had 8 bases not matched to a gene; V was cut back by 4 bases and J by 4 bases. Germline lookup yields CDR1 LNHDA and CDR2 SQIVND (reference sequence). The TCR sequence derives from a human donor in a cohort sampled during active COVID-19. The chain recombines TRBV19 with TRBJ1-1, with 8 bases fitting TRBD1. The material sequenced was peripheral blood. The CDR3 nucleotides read TGTGCCAGTAGTACAGTGGACAGGGCGAGCACTGAAGCTTTCTTT. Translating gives CASSTVDRASTEAFF.